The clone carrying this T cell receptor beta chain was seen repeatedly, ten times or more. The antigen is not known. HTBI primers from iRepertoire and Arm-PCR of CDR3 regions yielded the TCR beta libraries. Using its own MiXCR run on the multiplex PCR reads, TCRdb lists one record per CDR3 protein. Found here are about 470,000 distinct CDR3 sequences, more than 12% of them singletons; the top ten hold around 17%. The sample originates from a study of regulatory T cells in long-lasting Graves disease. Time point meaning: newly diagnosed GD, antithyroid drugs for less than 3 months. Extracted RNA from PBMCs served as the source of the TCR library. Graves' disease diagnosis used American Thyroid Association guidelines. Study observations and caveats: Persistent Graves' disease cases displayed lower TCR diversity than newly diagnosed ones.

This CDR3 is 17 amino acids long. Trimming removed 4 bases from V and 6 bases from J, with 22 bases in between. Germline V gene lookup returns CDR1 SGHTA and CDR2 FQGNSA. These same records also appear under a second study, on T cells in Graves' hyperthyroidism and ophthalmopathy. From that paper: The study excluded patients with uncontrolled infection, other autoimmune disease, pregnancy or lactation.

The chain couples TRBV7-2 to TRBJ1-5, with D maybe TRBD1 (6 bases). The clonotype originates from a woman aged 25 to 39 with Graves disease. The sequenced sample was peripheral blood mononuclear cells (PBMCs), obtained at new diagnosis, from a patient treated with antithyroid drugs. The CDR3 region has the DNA TGTGCCAGCAGCTCCTCTTGGGGTCAGGGGAAGATTCAGCCCCAGCATTTT. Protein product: CASSSSWGQGKIQPQHF.